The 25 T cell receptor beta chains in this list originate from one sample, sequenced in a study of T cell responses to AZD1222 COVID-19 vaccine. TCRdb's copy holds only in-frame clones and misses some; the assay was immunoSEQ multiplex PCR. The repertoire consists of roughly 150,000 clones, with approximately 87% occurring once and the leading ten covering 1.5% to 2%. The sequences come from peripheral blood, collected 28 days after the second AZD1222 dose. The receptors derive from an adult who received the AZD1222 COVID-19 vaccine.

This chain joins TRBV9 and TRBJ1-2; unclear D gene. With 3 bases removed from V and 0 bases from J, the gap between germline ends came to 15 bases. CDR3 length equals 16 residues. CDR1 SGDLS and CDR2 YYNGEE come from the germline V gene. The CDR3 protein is CASSEGYSRTNYGYTF. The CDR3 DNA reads TGTGCCAGCAGCGAGGGTTACTCGCGGACTAACTATGGCTACACCTTC. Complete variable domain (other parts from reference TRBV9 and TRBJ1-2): DSGVTQTPKHLITATGQRVTLRCSPRSGDLSVYWYQQSLDQGLQFLIQYYNGEERAKGNILERFSAQQFPDLHSELNLSSLELGDSALYFCASSEGYSRTNYGYTFGSGTRLTVV.

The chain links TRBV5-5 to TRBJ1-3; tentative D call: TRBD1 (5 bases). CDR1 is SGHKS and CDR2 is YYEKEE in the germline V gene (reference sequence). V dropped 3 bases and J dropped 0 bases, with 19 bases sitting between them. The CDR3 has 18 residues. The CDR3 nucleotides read TGTGCCAGCAGCTGGAGGGGCGGGACTCTTCTCTCTGGAAACACCATATATTTT. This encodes CASSWRGGTLLSGNTIYF.

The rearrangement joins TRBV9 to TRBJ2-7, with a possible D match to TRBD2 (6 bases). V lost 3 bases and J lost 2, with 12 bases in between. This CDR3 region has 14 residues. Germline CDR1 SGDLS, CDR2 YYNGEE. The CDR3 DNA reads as TGTGCCAGCAGCGGATCCGGGGGTCCCTACGAGCAGTACTTC. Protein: CASSGSGGPYEQYF.

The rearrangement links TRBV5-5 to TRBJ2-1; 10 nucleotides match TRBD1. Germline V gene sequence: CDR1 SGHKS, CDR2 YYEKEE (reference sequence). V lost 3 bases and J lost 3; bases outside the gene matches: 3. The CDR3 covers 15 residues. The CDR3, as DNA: TGTGCCAGCAGCTCCGGGACAGGGGTCTACAATGAGCAGTTCTTC. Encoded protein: CASSSGTGVYNEQFF.

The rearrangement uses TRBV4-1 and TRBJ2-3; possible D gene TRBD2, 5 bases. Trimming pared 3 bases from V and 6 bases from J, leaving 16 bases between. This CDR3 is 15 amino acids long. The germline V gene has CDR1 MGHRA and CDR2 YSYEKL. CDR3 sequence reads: CASSQIRTGLDTQYF. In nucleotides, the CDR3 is TGCGCCAGCAGCCAGATTCGGACGGGGTTGGATACGCAGTATTTT.

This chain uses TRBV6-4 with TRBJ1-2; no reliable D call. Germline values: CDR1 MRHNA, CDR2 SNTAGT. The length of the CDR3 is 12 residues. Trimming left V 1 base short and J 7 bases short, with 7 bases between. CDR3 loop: CASSDYGIGYTF. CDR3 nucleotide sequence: TGTGCCAGCAGTGACTACGGGATTGGCTACACCTTC.

CDR3 residues: CSASIAGGRPTNEQFF. The CDR3 DNA follows: TGCAGTGCTAGTATAGCGGGGGGCCGTCCGACCAATGAGCAGTTCTTC. The chain recombines TRBV20-1 with TRBJ2-1; 10 bases fit TRBD2. The germline gives CDR1 DFQATT, CDR2 SNEGSKA (reference sequence). Trimming took 3 bases from V and 6 from J; bases not matched to a gene: 11. CDR3 length: 16 residues.

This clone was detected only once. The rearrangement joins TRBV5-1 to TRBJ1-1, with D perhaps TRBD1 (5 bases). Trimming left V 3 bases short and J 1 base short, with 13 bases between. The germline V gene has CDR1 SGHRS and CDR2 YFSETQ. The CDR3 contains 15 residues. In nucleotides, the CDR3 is TGCGCCAGCAGCTATGCCGGGACGCAGAACACTGAAGCTTTCTTT. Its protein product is CASSYAGTQNTEAFF.

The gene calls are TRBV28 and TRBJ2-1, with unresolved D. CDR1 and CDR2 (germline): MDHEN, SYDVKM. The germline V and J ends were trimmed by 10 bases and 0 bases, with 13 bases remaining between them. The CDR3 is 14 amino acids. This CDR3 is CATCKTSSYNEQFF. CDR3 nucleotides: TGTGCCACCTGTAAGACGAGCTCCTACAATGAGCAGTTCTTC. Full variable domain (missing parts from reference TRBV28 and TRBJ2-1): DVKVTQSSRYLVKRTGEKVFLECVQDMDHENMFWYRQDPGLGLRLIYFSYDVKMKEKGDIPEGYSVSREKKERFSLILESASTNQTSMYLCATCKTSSYNEQFFGPGTRLTVL.

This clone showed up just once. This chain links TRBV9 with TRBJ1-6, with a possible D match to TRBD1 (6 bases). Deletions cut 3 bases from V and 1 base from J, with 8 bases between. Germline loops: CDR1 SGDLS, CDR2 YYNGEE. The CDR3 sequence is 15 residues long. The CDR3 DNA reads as TGTGCCAGCAGCGAGGGGGGTTCCTATAATTCACCCCTCCACTTT. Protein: CASSEGGSYNSPLHF. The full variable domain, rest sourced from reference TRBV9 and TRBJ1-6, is DSGVTQTPKHLITATGQRVTLRCSPRSGDLSVYWYQQSLDQGLQFLIQYYNGEERAKGNILERFSAQQFPDLHSELNLSSLELGDSALYFCASSEGGSYNSPLHFGNGTRLTVT.

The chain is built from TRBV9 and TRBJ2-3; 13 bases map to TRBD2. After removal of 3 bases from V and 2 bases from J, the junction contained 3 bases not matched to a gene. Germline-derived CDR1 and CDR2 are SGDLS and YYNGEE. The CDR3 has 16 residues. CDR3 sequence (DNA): TGTGCCAGCAGCGGGACTAGCGGGGGATACACAGATACGCAGTATTTT. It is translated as CASSGTSGGYTDTQYF.

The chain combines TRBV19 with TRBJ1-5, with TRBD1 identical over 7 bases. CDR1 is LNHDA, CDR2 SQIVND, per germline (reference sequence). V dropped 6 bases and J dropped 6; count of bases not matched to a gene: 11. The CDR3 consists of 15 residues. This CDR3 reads CASRTGTVERQPQHF. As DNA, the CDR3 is TGTGCCAGTAGGACCGGGACAGTGGAGCGTCAGCCCCAGCATTTT.

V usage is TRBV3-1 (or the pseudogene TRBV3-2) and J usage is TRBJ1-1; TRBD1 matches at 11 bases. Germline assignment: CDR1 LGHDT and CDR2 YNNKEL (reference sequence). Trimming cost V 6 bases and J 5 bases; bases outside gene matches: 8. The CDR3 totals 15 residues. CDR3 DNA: TGTGCCAGCAGTTTTGCTGGGACAGGGGGGACTGAAGCTTTCTTT. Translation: CASSFAGTGGTEAFF.

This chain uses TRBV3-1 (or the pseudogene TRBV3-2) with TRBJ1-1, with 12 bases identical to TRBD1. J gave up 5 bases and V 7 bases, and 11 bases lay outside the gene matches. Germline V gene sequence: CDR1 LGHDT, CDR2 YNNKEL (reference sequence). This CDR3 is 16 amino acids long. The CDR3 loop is CASNRDRGLGGTEAFF. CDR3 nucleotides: TGTGCCAGCAACCGGGACAGGGGGCTTGGGGGGACTGAAGCTTTCTTT.

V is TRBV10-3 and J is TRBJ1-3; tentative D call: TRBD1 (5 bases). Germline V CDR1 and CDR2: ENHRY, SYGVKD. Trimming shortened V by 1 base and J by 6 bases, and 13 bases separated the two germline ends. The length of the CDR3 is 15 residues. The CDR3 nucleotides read TGTGCCATCAGTGAGTTTCAGGGACTGGAAAACACCATATATTTT. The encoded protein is CAISEFQGLENTIYF.

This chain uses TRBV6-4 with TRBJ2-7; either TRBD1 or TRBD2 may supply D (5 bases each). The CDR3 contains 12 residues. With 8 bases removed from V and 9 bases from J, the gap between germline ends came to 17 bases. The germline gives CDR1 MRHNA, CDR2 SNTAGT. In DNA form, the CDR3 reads TGTGCCAGCTCAGGGAGACCCCCGCGGCAGTACGTC. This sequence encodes CASSGRPPRQYV.

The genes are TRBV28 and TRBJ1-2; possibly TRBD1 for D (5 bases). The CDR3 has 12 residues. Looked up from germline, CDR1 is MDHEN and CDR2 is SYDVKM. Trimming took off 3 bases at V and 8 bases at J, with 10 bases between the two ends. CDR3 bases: TGTGCCAGCAGTTTGCTAAACAGGGGCTACACCTTC. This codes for CASSLLNRGYTF.

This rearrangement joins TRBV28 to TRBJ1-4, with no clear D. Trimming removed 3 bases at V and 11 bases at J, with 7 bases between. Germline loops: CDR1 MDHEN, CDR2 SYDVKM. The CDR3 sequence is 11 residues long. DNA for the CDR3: TGTGCCAGCAGTTTTGGGCAGAAACTGTTTTTT. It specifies CASSFGQKLFF.

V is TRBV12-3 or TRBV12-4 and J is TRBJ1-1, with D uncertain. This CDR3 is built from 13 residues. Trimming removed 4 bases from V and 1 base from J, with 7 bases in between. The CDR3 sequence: CASSSDGNTEAFF. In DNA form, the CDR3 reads TGTGCCAGCAGTTCGGACGGGAACACTGAAGCTTTCTTT.

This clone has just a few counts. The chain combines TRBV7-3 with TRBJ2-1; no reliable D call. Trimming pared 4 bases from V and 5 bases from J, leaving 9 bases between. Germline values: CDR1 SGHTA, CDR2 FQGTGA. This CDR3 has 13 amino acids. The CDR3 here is CASSSQSDNEQFF. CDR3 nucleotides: TGTGCCAGCAGCTCCCAATCCGACAATGAGCAGTTCTTC. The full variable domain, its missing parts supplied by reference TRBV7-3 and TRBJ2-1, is GAGVSQTPSNKVTEKGKYVELRCDPISGHTALYWYRQSLGQGPEFLIYFQGTGAADDSGLPNDRFFAVRPEGSVSTLKIQRTERGDSAVYLCASSSQSDNEQFFGPGTRLTVL.

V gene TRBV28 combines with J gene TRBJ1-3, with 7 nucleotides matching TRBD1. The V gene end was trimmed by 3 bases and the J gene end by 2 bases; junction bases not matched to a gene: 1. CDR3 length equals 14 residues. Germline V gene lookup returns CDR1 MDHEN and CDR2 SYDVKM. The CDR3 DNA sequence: TGTGCCAGCAGTTTCACAGGGGCTGGAAACACCATATATTTT. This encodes CASSFTGAGNTIYF.

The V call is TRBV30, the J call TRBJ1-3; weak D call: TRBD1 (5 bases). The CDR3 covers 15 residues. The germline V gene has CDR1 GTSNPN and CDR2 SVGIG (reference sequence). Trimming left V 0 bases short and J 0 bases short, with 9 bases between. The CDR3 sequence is CAWSVTAGSGNTIYF. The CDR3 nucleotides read TGTGCCTGGAGTGTGACAGCAGGCTCTGGAAACACCATATATTTT. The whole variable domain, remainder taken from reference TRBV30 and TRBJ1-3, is SQTIHQWPATLVQPVGSPLSLECTVEGTSNPNLYWYRQAAGRGLQLLFYSVGIGQISSEVPQNLSASRPQDRQFILSSKKLLLSDSGFYLCAWSVTAGSGNTIYFGEGSWLTVV.

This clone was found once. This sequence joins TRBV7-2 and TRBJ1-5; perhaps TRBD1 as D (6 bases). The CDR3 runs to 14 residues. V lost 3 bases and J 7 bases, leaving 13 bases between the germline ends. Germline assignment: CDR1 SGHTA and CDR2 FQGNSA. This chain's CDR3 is CASSFVQGRQPQHF. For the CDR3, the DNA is TGTGCCAGCAGCTTTGTACAGGGCAGGCAGCCCCAGCATTTT.

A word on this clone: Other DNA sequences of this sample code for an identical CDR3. CDR3 sequence reads: CASSSNYGYTF. In DNA form, the CDR3 reads TGTGCCAGCAGTTCCAACTATGGCTACACCTTC. The V and J genes are TRBV28 and TRBJ1-2; D uncertain. The CDR3 runs to 11 residues. The germline gives CDR1 MDHEN, CDR2 SYDVKM. V shed 4 bases and J shed 2 bases, with 2 bases lying between them.

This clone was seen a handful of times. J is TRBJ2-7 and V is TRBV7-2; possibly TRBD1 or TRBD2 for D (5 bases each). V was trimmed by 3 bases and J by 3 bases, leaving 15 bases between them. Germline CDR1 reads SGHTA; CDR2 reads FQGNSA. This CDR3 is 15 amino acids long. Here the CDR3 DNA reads TGTGCCAGCAGCTTCGGGACCCCGCCGGGCTACGAGCAGTACTTC. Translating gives CASSFGTPPGYEQYF.